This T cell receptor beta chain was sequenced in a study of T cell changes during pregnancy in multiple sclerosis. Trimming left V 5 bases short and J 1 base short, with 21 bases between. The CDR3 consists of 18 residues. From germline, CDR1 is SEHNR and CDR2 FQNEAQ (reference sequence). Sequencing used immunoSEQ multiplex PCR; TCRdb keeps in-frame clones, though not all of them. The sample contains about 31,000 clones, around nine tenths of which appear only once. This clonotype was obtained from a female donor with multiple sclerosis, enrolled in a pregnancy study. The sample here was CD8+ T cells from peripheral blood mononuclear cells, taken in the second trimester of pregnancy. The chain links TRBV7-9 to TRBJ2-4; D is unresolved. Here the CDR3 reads CASSHPSVVPQAKNIQYF. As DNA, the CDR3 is TGTGCCAGCAGCCACCCTAGTGTTGTACCTCAGGCCAAAAACATTCAGTACTTC.